The present entry profiles one T cell receptor (beta chain) with its context. Its antigen is unknown. This CDR3 contains 14 residues. Trimming left V 7 bases short and J 0 bases short, with 12 bases between. Germline values: CDR1 LNHDA, CDR2 SQIVND (reference sequence). Genomic DNA of each subset was evenly split across several immunoSEQ plates. Clones were sequenced by immunoSEQ multiplex PCR, and TCRdb holds only the in-frame ones, with some missing. The table shows approximately 400,000 clones, with 96% occurring only once. This entry belongs to a study of shared clonotypes between healthy human individuals. Study results and limitations: Only blood samples were collected, and tissue repertoires likely differ.

The chain combines TRBV19 with TRBJ1-1; unclear D gene. Sequenced material: memory CD8+ T cells sorted from blood. The subset denotes: CD45RO+ cells pooled with CCR7-negative TemRA cells. This sequence was found in a man aged 25-45 years in good health. CDR3: CASKPKALNTEAFF. The CDR3 coding sequence is TGTGCCAGTAAACCCAAGGCTTTGAACACTGAAGCTTTCTTT.